Presented here are 9 T cell receptor beta chains from one specimen sequenced in a study of Graves' ophthalmopathy and Graves' hyperthyroidism. From RNA, the CDR3 regions of TCR beta chains were amplified and sequenced. After a first-round RT-PCR with HTBI primers, a second-round multiplex PCR was run. One entry per CDR3 protein, called by TCRdb with MiXCR from the multiplex PCR reads. The table includes fewer than 650,000 distinct CDR3 sequences, over 20% detected once. The sequencing input was peripheral blood. The receptors come from a woman aged 18 to 35 with stable Graves' hyperthyroidism. Some clones in this sample may be carry-over from other donors' samples.

Many counts were recorded for this clonotype. The rearrangement joins TRBV2 to TRBJ2-4; D uncertain. V lost 3 bases and J 0 bases, leaving 12 bases between the germline ends. The CDR3 sequence is 16 residues long. CDR1 is SNHLY and CDR2 is FYNNEI in the germline V gene. The CDR3 region is CASSDPSPGAKNIQYF. The CDR3 DNA is TGTGCCAGCAGTGACCCCAGTCCAGGAGCCAAAAACATTCAGTACTTC.

At least ten counts were recorded for this clonotype. A read error may account for a junction end that differs from germline. The gene calls are TRBV19 and TRBJ1-1; D not resolved. The CDR3 length is 12 residues. The V gene's germline CDR1 is LNHDA and CDR2 SQIVND (reference sequence). The CDR3 sequence is CASSNTYTEAFF. The DNA of the CDR3 is TGTGCCAGTAGTAATACGTACACTGAAGCCTTCTTT.

This clonotype was found many times. This rearrangement joins TRBV19 to TRBJ1-2, with no clear D. The germline CDR1 and CDR2 sequences are LNHDA and SQIVND (reference sequence). This CDR3 is 12 amino acids long. Trimming removed 8 bases at V and 8 bases at J, with 15 bases between. The CDR3 region has the DNA TGTGCCAGTTTCCGGGGTCCTGGCGGCTACACCTTC. This encodes CASFRGPGGYTF.

The rearrangement links TRBV5-1 to TRBJ1-1, with D hard to call. This CDR3 spans 13 amino acids. Germline assignment: CDR1 SGHRS and CDR2 YFSETQ. The V gene lost 3 bases and the J gene lost 5 bases, with 11 bases spanning the gap. CDR3 bases: TGCGCCAGCAGCTCCCCACCGAGGACTGAAGCTTTCTTT. This gives the protein CASSSPPRTEAFF.

This clonotype was detected ten times or more. In DNA form, the CDR3 reads TGTGCCAGCAGTGAAGCAGGGGTAATTGTAGGCTACACCTTC. It specifies CASSEAGVIVGYTF. This chain joins TRBV6-1 and TRBJ1-2; possible D gene TRBD1, 5 bases. V shed 0 bases and J shed 8 bases, with 13 bases lying between them. The CDR3 runs 14 residues. Germline CDR1 MNHNS, CDR2 SASEGT.

This clonotype was recorded at least ten times. The rearrangement uses TRBV7-9 and TRBJ2-5; D remains ambiguous. Between the trimmed V and J ends, which lost 5 bases and 5 bases, there was a span of 15 bases. CDR1 SEHNR and CDR2 FQNEAQ come from the germline V gene (reference sequence). The CDR3 loop spans 14 amino acids. CDR3 sequence reads: CASSPNIIGETQYF. CDR3 in DNA: TGTGCCAGCAGCCCCAACATTATTGGGGAGACCCAGTACTTC.

At least ten counts were recorded for this clonotype. The chain links TRBV4-1 to TRBJ1-5; no reliable D call. Germline V gene data show CDR1 as MGHRA and CDR2 as YSYEKL. This CDR3 spans 13 amino acids. V was shortened by 1 base and J by 5 bases, with 6 bases between the two germline ends. The CDR3 protein is CASSQVLDQPQHF. The CDR3, as DNA: TGCGCCAGCAGCCAAGTACTGGATCAGCCCCAGCATTTT.

This clonotype was seen repeatedly, ten times or more. This chain links TRBV5-1 with TRBJ1-1; 11 nucleotides agree with TRBD1. Germline trimming cut 6 bases from V and 4 bases from J; bases unmatched to any gene: 8. Per germline, CDR1 SGHRS and CDR2 YFSETQ. The CDR3 is made up of 15 amino acids. The CDR3: CASKVPGTGGTEAFF. In DNA form, the CDR3 reads TGCGCCAGCAAAGTCCCCGGGACAGGGGGCACTGAAGCTTTCTTT. The full variable domain, in which reference TRBV5-1 and TRBJ1-1 provide the parts outside the CDR3, is KAGVTQTPRYLIKTRGQQVTLSCSPISGHRSVSWYQQTPGQGLQFLFEYFSETQRNKGNFPGRFSGRQFSNSRSEMNVSTLELGDSALYLCASKVPGTGGTEAFFGQGTRLTVV.

This clonotype was counted many times. This CDR3 is CASSPPGRAFF. In DNA, the CDR3 is TGTGCCAGCAGTCCCCCGGGGAGAGCTTTCTTT. J is TRBJ1-1 and V is TRBV28; no clear D gene. Per germline, CDR1 MDHEN and CDR2 SYDVKM. The CDR3 runs to 11 residues. V dropped 5 bases and J dropped 10 bases, with 11 bases sitting between them. The complete variable domain, with remaining parts taken from reference TRBV28 and TRBJ1-1, reads DVKVTQSSRYLVKRTGEKVFLECVQDMDHENMFWYRQDPGLGLRLIYFSYDVKMKEKGDIPEGYSVSREKKERFSLILESASTNQTSMYLCASSPPGRAFFGQGTRLTVV.